Listed below are T cell receptor beta chains from one sample, sequenced in a study of cytomegalovirus exposure and HLA in healthy donors. Libraries were prepared by immunoSEQ multiplex PCR; TCRdb keeps only in-frame clonotypes and omits some of them. The repertoire holds approximately 100,000 clones, with 50% to 70% as singletons. The sequenced material came from PBMCs. The receptors stem from a man younger than 40 in good health and CMV-seropositive. Each CDR3 is given with its conserved first and last residue. The order of the fields is clone size, CDR3 length, V gene, D gene, J gene, CDR3 protein, CDR3 DNA. The D gene is left open where the match is weak. The listing skips clone size in some rows; elsewhere it reads once, few, many or a size class.

few	13	TRBV5-4	TRBD2	TRBJ2-5	CASSQLAEETQYF	TGTGCCAGCAGCCAACTAGCGGAGGAGACCCAGTACTTC
-	15	TRBV7-9	TRBD2	TRBJ2-1	CASSLSGGTYNEQFF	TGTGCCAGCAGCTTATCGGGGGGTACCTACAATGAGCAGTTCTTC
-	12	TRBV6-4	-	TRBJ1-2	CASSTGGRGYTF	TGTGCCAGCAGCACGGGGGGGAGAGGCTACACCTTC
-	16	TRBV2	-	TRBJ2-3	CASSEGPRRGTDTQYF	TGTGCCAGCAGTGAAGGTCCCAGGCGCGGCACAGATACGCAGTATTTT
few	14	TRBV18	-	TRBJ1-2	CASSPAGANYGYTF	TGTGCCAGCTCACCAGCGGGGGCGAACTATGGCTACACCTTC
-	13	TRBV30	-	TRBJ1-1	CAWYGRWNTEAFF	TGTGCCTGGTATGGGAGGTGGAACACTGAAGCTTTCTTT
-	13	TRBV5-4	-	TRBJ2-5	CASSKGVGETQYF	TGTGCCAGCAGCAAGGGGGTGGGGGAGACCCAGTACTTC
-	14	TRBV5-1	TRBD1	TRBJ1-4	CASSTGQYNEKLFF	TGCGCCAGCAGCACGGGACAGTATAATGAAAAACTGTTTTTT
once	14	TRBV29-1	TRBD2	TRBJ2-1	CSVEPQRGVDEQFF	TGCAGCGTTGAACCCCAGCGGGGGGTCGATGAGCAGTTCTTC
few	16	TRBV21-1	-	TRBJ1-6	CASSKDGTGVNSPLHF	TGTGCCAGCAGCAAAGATGGAACAGGCGTTAATTCACCCCTCCACTTT
-	14	TRBV5-1	-	TRBJ2-7	CASSSGLSSYEQYF	TGCGCCAGCTCGTCGGGTTTAAGCTCCTACGAGCAGTACTTC
-	13	TRBV7-2	-	TRBJ2-7	CASSISLSYEQYF	TGTGCCAGCAGCATTAGCTTGTCCTACGAGCAGTACTTC
once	15	TRBV28	TRBD2	TRBJ2-3	CASSLAGDHTDTQYF	TGTGCCAGCAGTTTAGCGGGGGACCACACAGATACGCAGTATTTT
-	16	TRBV10-3	TRBD1	TRBJ1-2	CAISDRPRGRNYGYTF	TGTGCCATCAGTGACAGGCCCAGGGGGCGGAACTATGGCTACACCTTC
-	13	TRBV11-3	TRBD1	TRBJ1-1	CASFDRGSGRAFF	TGTGCCAGCTTCGACAGGGGCTCAGGGAGAGCTTTCTTT
few	13	TRBV2	-	TRBJ2-1	CASRAGHYNEQFF	TGTGCCAGCAGGGCCGGACATTACAATGAGCAGTTCTTC
few	18	TRBV7-9	TRBD2	TRBJ2-1	CASSSRGNLAGGRFEQFF	TGTGCCAGCAGCTCCCGGGGCAATCTAGCGGGGGGGCGATTTGAGCAGTTCTTC
-	14	TRBV9	-	TRBJ1-2	CASSVVSESYGYTF	TGTGCCAGCAGCGTAGTTTCTGAGTCTTATGGCTACACCTTC
few	14	TRBV5-4	-	TRBJ2-3	CASSLVLSTDTQYF	TGTGCCAGCAGCTTGGTTCTCAGCACAGATACGCAGTATTTT
-	15	TRBV15	-	TRBJ2-3	CATSRDGANTDTQYF	TGTGCCACCAGCAGAGATGGGGCCAACACAGATACGCAGTATTTT
-	13	TRBV13	-	TRBJ1-1	CASSPEASTEAFF	TGTGCCAGCAGCCCCGAGGCTTCCACTGAAGCTTTCTTT
-	12	TRBV7-6	TRBD2	TRBJ2-7	CASSTGGGEQYF	TGTGCCAGCAGCACCGGGGGGGGCGAGCAGTACTTC
-	15	TRBV7-3	TRBD2	TRBJ2-1	CASSSLAGGRNEQFF	TGTGCCAGCAGCTCACTAGCGGGGGGGCGGAATGAGCAGTTCTTC
-	17	TRBV2	TRBD1	TRBJ1-2	CASRVGQGGTSNYGYTF	TGTGCCAGCAGGGTCGGACAGGGTGGGACCTCTAACTATGGCTACACCTTC
-	14	TRBV6-6	TRBD1	TRBJ1-2	CASSSWTGVYGYTF	TGTGCCAGCAGTTCCTGGACAGGGGTATATGGCTACACCTTC
few	18	TRBV5-1	TRBD1	TRBJ1-6	CASSLAQGRGLVDSPLHF	TGCGCCAGCAGCTTGGCCCAGGGCAGGGGGCTAGTTGATTCACCCCTCCACTTT
once	13	TRBV27	TRBD1	TRBJ2-1	CASSGVGGYEQFF	TGTGCCAGCAGTGGGGTAGGGGGCTATGAGCAGTTCTTC
-	16	TRBV5-4	TRBD2	TRBJ2-4	CASSLAGGIAKNIQYF	TGTGCCAGCAGCTTGGCCGGGGGGATAGCCAAAAACATTCAGTACTTC
-	15	TRBV7-6	-	TRBJ2-2	CASSFPGANTGELFF	TGTGCCAGCAGCTTTCCGGGAGCGAACACCGGGGAGCTGTTTTTT
-	15	TRBV9	-	TRBJ1-2	CASSVVLPGVDGYTF	TGTGCCAGCAGCGTAGTCCTTCCGGGGGTCGATGGCTACACCTTC
-	15	TRBV11-2	TRBD2	TRBJ2-3	CASSLLAGRADTQYF	TGTGCCAGCAGCTTACTAGCGGGGCGCGCGGATACGCAGTATTTT
-	13	TRBV2	TRBD1	TRBJ2-1	CASLRSGGNEQFF	TGTGCCAGCCTCCGTTCAGGGGGCAATGAGCAGTTCTTC
-	12	TRBV6-6	-	TRBJ2-7	CASSPQDYEQYF	TGTGCCAGCAGCCCACAGGACTACGAGCAGTACTTC
-	16	TRBV23-1	TRBD2	TRBJ2-5	CASSQSCAGGKETQYF	TGCGCCAGCAGTCAATCGTGCGCGGGGGGGAAAGAGACCCAGTACTTC
-	15	TRBV2	TRBD1	TRBJ1-2	CASSLTGGNNYGYTF	TGTGCCAGCAGCCTGACAGGGGGCAATAACTATGGCTACACCTTC
-	12	TRBV5-6	TRBD1	TRBJ2-7	CASVRQGHEQYF	TGTGCCAGCGTGCGACAGGGGCACGAGCAGTACTTC
-	13	TRBV25-1	TRBD1	TRBJ2-7	CATGGQGYNEQYF	TGTGCCACCGGGGGACAGGGGTACAACGAGCAGTACTTC